The TCR beta chain under discussion was sequenced for a study of CD8 T cells in ankylosing spondylitis. Quantitative 5'-RACE was performed with molecular barcodes, and it yielded the TCR beta libraries. Each CDR3 protein gets one entry after TCRdb re-called the 5' RACE reads with MiXCR. The sample consists of hundreds of thousands of distinct CDR3 sequences, approximately 8% of them appearing once. J gave up 5 bases and V 5 bases, and 9 bases lay outside the gene matches. Per the germline V gene, CDR1 is DFQATT and CDR2 is SNEGSKA (reference sequence). This CDR3 region has 13 residues. As to this clonotype: Its antigen is still unknown.

Findings and caveats of the study: Past studies reported some motif variants in reactive arthritis synovial fluid and blood. Significant enrichment of disease-linked clones was reported in matched ankylosing spondylitis synovial fluid. A TCR beta motif of several highly homologous variants appeared characteristic of ankylosing spondylitis blood.

The sequenced sample was blood, either unsorted or a sorted T cell fraction (not recorded which). This sequence originates from a female donor with ankylosing spondylitis or in good health (not recorded which). The V call is TRBV20-1, the J call TRBJ2-7, with 7 bases fitting TRBD1. The CDR3 loop is CSAWNRGVDEQYF. DNA for the CDR3: TGCAGTGCTTGGAACAGGGGAGTAGACGAGCAGTACTTC.